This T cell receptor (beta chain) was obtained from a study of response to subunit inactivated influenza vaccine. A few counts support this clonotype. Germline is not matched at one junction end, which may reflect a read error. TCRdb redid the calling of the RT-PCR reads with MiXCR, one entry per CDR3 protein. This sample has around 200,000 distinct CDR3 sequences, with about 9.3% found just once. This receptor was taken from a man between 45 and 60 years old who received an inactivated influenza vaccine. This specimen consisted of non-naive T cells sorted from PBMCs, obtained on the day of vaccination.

CDR3 nucleotide sequence: TGTGCCAGCACCCTCGGCCCTGGCTCCCACAATGAGCAGTTCTTC. Protein: CASTLGPGSHNEQFF. The chain joins TRBV11-2 to TRBJ2-1; no clear D. Per the germline V gene, CDR1 is SGHAT and CDR2 is FQNNGV. The CDR3 totals 15 residues.